This record concerns one T cell receptor (beta chain) sequence. The antigen is not known. Study processing details: Out-of-frame sequences were removed, leaving around 2.2 million distinct TCRbeta sequences. Using immunoSEQ multiplex PCR, the repertoire was profiled, and TCRdb retains in-frame clones only, with some absent. V, J and clone size reflect that table, while D and trimming were determined from the DNA. The sample includes 50,000 or so clones, about 80% of them seen just once. Single viable CD3+CD4+CD8-CD45RO+ cells were sorted as the memory CD4+ T cells. CD4+ T cells were isolated by positive magnetic selection. The entry originates in a study of memory CD4+ T cells and cytomegalovirus serostatus. Study as a whole: Of the healthy Belgian adults, 9 were CMV seropositive and about two dozen seronegative. Study-level points and caveats: Median bootstrapped AUC for CMV status was approximately 0.95 originally, less than 0.93 US-trained.

The germline V gene encodes CDR1 LNHDA and CDR2 SQIVND (reference sequence). V was cut by 9 bases and J by 4 bases, with 10 bases left in between. The CDR3 is made up of 12 amino acids. Material for sequencing was memory CD4+ T cells from blood. This rearrangement joins TRBV19 to TRBJ1-5; a possible D gene is TRBD1 (5 bases). The TCR comes from an adult in good health and CMV-seropositive. DNA for the CDR3: TGTGCCAGCGCAGGGATTAATCAGCCCCAGCATTTT. It translates to CASAGINQPQHF.